This T cell receptor (beta chain) appears in the sequencing data of a study of cytomegalovirus exposure and HLA in healthy donors. V was cut by 5 bases and J by 4 bases, with 15 bases left in between. Looked up from germline, CDR1 is SGHVS and CDR2 is FQNEAQ. This CDR3 comprises 15 residues. This table comes from immunoSEQ multiplex PCR, and its TCRdb copy is limited to in-frame clones, with some not included. The table has 110,000 to 150,000 clones, approximately 90% seen once. Specimen: PBMCs. The chain is built from TRBV7-8 and TRBJ2-1, with D maybe TRBD2 (6 bases). This receptor was identified in a man in his late teens or twenties in good health and CMV-seronegative. CDR3 coding DNA: TGTGCCAGCAGCCCCCTAGCGATCTCATACAATGAGCAGTTCTTC. Amino acids: CASSPLAISYNEQFF.